This T cell receptor beta chain was captured in a study of identical twins. This clonotype turned up a few times. A universal primer site was incorporated via template switching, and the cDNA contained unique molecular identifiers. One entry per CDR3 protein results from TCRdb running MiXCR on the 5' RACE reads. The top ten hold about 14% of the sample, which has approximately 230,000 distinct CDR3 sequences, 5% to 7% seen once. CDR3 size: 13 residues. Deletions cut 1 base from V and 2 bases from J, with 5 bases between. The germline V gene encodes CDR1 WSHSY and CDR2 SAAADI. These same records also appear under a second study, on T cells expressing NK-cell markers.

The receptor was isolated from a young woman in good health. Input material: CD8+ T cells sorted from blood. The chain couples TRBV10-2 to TRBJ2-5; D gene unclear. CDR3 region: CASSEYRQETQYF. As DNA, the CDR3 is TGCGCCAGCAGTGAGTACAGACAAGAGACCCAGTACTTC.